These T cell receptor beta chains were read from a single sample in a study of T cells after yellow fever vaccination. TCRdb processed the 5' RACE reads anew with MiXCR; each CDR3 protein has one entry. The table shows about 150,000 distinct CDR3 sequences, with approximately 6.2% occurring only once. The sample consisted of CD4+ T cells sorted from PBMCs, taken on the day of the first yellow fever vaccination. These receptors were collected from a man aged 18 to 30 who received the YFV17D yellow fever vaccine. The CDR3 runs from the conserved cysteine through the conserved F or W. The order of the fields is D gene, clone size, J gene, V gene, CDR3 protein, CDR3 DNA. A D gene is named only where the DNA matches it firmly. Rows may omit the clone size; those that give it use once, few, many or a size class.

D gene: TRBD2; clone size: NA; J gene: TRBJ2-5; V gene: TRBV5-1; CDR3 protein: CASLGEGETQYF; CDR3 DNA: TGCGCCAGCCTAGGGGAGGGAGAGACCCAGTACTTC
D gene: TRBD2; clone size: few; J gene: TRBJ2-1; V gene: TRBV12-3/TRBV12-4; CDR3 protein: CASSLDQLAGFDNEQFF; CDR3 DNA: TGTGCCAGCAGTTTAGACCAACTAGCGGGGTTTGACAATGAGCAGTTCTTC
D gene: NA; clone size: NA; J gene: TRBJ1-1; V gene: TRBV7-3; CDR3 protein: CASSLLFNTEAFF; CDR3 DNA: TGTGCCAGCAGCTTACTGTTCAACACTGAAGCTTTCTTT
D gene: NA; clone size: NA; J gene: TRBJ1-5; V gene: TRBV6-6; CDR3 protein: CASRSGGQPQHF; CDR3 DNA: TGTGCCAGCCGGAGCGGGGGCCAGCCCCAGCATTTT
D gene: TRBD1; clone size: many; J gene: TRBJ2-1; V gene: TRBV10-1; CDR3 protein: CASSVAGGNEQFF; CDR3 DNA: TGCGCCAGCAGTGTGGCAGGGGGCAATGAGCAGTTCTTC
D gene: NA; clone size: many; J gene: TRBJ1-5; V gene: TRBV20-1; CDR3 protein: CSARGWVNQPQHF; CDR3 DNA: TGCAGTGCTAGAGGTTGGGTTAATCAGCCCCAGCATTTT
D gene: NA; clone size: few; J gene: TRBJ1-3; V gene: TRBV20-1; CDR3 protein: CSARAGSSGNTIYF; CDR3 DNA: TGCAGTGCTAGGGCGGGAAGCTCTGGAAACACCATATATTTT
D gene: TRBD1; clone size: NA; J gene: TRBJ2-2; V gene: TRBV10-3; CDR3 protein: CAISDQGEDGELFF; CDR3 DNA: TGTGCCATCAGTGACCAGGGGGAAGACGGGGAGCTGTTTTTT
D gene: TRBD1; clone size: few; J gene: TRBJ1-4; V gene: TRBV5-5; CDR3 protein: CASSLIQGDEKLFF; CDR3 DNA: TGTGCCAGCAGCTTGATACAGGGGGATGAAAAACTGTTTTTT
D gene: NA; clone size: many; J gene: TRBJ2-5; V gene: TRBV7-2; CDR3 protein: CASSLVYQETQYF; CDR3 DNA: TGTGCCAGCAGCTTAGTCTACCAAGAGACCCAGTACTTC
D gene: NA; clone size: NA; J gene: TRBJ1-1; V gene: TRBV18; CDR3 protein: CASSPPTAAGETEAFF; CDR3 DNA: TGTGCCAGCTCACCACCGACGGCAGCCGGGGAGACTGAAGCTTTCTTT
D gene: NA; clone size: few; J gene: TRBJ2-3; V gene: TRBV18; CDR3 protein: CASSTWTRLDTQYF; CDR3 DNA: TGTGCCAGCTCAACCTGGACCCGTTTGGATACGCAGTATTTT
D gene: TRBD1; clone size: many; J gene: TRBJ1-1; V gene: TRBV20-1; CDR3 protein: CSAADRADTEAFF; CDR3 DNA: TGCAGTGCCGCCGACAGGGCGGACACTGAAGCTTTCTTT
D gene: NA; clone size: many; J gene: TRBJ2-4; V gene: TRBV6-1; CDR3 protein: CASRGLDMVAKNIQYF; CDR3 DNA: TGTGCCAGCAGGGGCCTCGACATGGTAGCCAAAAACATTCAGTACTTC
D gene: NA; clone size: few; J gene: TRBJ2-1; V gene: TRBV20-1; CDR3 protein: CSARRFSGLGGEQFF; CDR3 DNA: TGCAGTGCCCGCCGCTTTAGTGGTCTGGGGGGTGAGCAGTTCTTC
D gene: NA; clone size: many; J gene: TRBJ2-7; V gene: TRBV5-6; CDR3 protein: CASSLQGGYEQYF; CDR3 DNA: TGTGCCAGCAGCTTGCAGGGAGGCTACGAGCAGTACTTC
D gene: NA; clone size: NA; J gene: TRBJ1-1; V gene: TRBV5-1; CDR3 protein: CASSLVGENTEAFF; CDR3 DNA: TGCGCCAGCAGCTTGGTGGGGGAGAACACTGAAGCTTTCTTT
D gene: TRBD1; clone size: few; J gene: TRBJ2-2; V gene: TRBV7-8; CDR3 protein: CASSLLGQSWELFF; CDR3 DNA: TGTGCCAGCAGCTTATTGGGACAGTCGTGGGAGCTGTTTTTT
D gene: NA; clone size: many; J gene: TRBJ1-5; V gene: TRBV4-1; CDR3 protein: CASSQEGVQPQHF; CDR3 DNA: TGCGCCAGCAGCCAAGAGGGGGTTCAGCCCCAGCATTTT
D gene: NA; clone size: NA; J gene: TRBJ2-2; V gene: TRBV7-2; CDR3 protein: CASSLVQANTGELFF; CDR3 DNA: TGTGCCAGCAGCTTAGTCCAGGCGAACACCGGGGAGCTGTTTTTT
D gene: NA; clone size: NA; J gene: TRBJ1-1; V gene: TRBV7-2; CDR3 protein: CASSFSGTAEAFF; CDR3 DNA: TGTGCCAGCAGCTTTTCCGGGACGGCTGAAGCTTTCTTT
D gene: NA; clone size: NA; J gene: TRBJ2-3; V gene: TRBV5-4; CDR3 protein: CASSLGLAVTDTQYF; CDR3 DNA: TGTGCCAGCAGCTTGGGTCTAGCCGTCACAGATACGCAGTATTTT
D gene: TRBD1; clone size: many; J gene: TRBJ2-3; V gene: TRBV12-3/TRBV12-4; CDR3 protein: CASSLGTGVILTDTQYF; CDR3 DNA: TGTGCCAGCAGTTTAGGGACAGGGGTTATTTTGACAGATACGCAGTATTTT
D gene: NA; clone size: few; J gene: TRBJ1-1; V gene: TRBV15; CDR3 protein: CATSSLFGRNTEAFF; CDR3 DNA: TGTGCCACCAGCAGTCTCTTTGGGCGGAACACTGAAGCTTTCTTT
D gene: NA; clone size: NA; J gene: TRBJ2-6; V gene: TRBV6-5; CDR3 protein: CASSNQGSSGANVLTF; CDR3 DNA: TGTGCCAGCAGTAACCAGGGTAGCTCTGGGGCCAACGTCCTGACTTTC
D gene: NA; clone size: NA; J gene: TRBJ2-2; V gene: TRBV5-1; CDR3 protein: CASSLTGTRRAGELFF; CDR3 DNA: TGCGCCAGCAGCTTGACCGGGACAAGGAGGGCCGGGGAGCTGTTTTTT
D gene: TRBD1; clone size: medium-sized; J gene: TRBJ2-7; V gene: TRBV5-1; CDR3 protein: CASSFGQGSEQYF; CDR3 DNA: TGCGCCAGCAGCTTTGGACAGGGCAGCGAGCAGTACTTC
D gene: NA; clone size: many; J gene: TRBJ2-5; V gene: TRBV7-8; CDR3 protein: CASSLSHGEGLETQYF; CDR3 DNA: TGTGCCAGCAGCTTATCCCACGGGGAAGGGCTAGAGACCCAGTACTTC
D gene: TRBD2; clone size: many; J gene: TRBJ2-7; V gene: TRBV10-3; CDR3 protein: CAISEPSGGIGSYEQYF; CDR3 DNA: TGTGCCATCAGTGAACCTAGCGGGGGGATCGGATCCTACGAGCAGTACTTC
D gene: TRBD1; clone size: many; J gene: TRBJ2-7; V gene: TRBV7-2; CDR3 protein: CASSFSGTGGYEQYF; CDR3 DNA: TGTGCCAGCAGCTTCTCCGGGACAGGGGGGTACGAGCAGTACTTC
D gene: TRBD1; clone size: many; J gene: TRBJ1-2; V gene: TRBV5-1; CDR3 protein: CASSLTPDRGKVYGYTF; CDR3 DNA: TGCGCCAGCAGCTTAACCCCTGACAGGGGGAAGGTCTATGGCTACACCTTC
D gene: NA; clone size: few; J gene: TRBJ1-2; V gene: TRBV12-3/TRBV12-4; CDR3 protein: CASSLGFHGYTF; CDR3 DNA: TGTGCCAGCAGCCTGGGATTTCATGGCTACACCTTC
D gene: TRBD1; clone size: many; J gene: TRBJ1-1; V gene: TRBV5-1; CDR3 protein: CARKSRDRGMNTEAFF; CDR3 DNA: TGCGCCAGAAAGAGCCGGGACAGGGGAATGAACACTGAAGCTTTCTTT
D gene: TRBD1; clone size: many; J gene: TRBJ1-1; V gene: TRBV7-7; CDR3 protein: CASSLSTGDTEAFF; CDR3 DNA: TGTGCTAGCAGCTTATCGACAGGGGACACTGAAGCTTTCTTT
D gene: NA; clone size: many; J gene: TRBJ1-1; V gene: TRBV4-1; CDR3 protein: CASSQSPRGNTEAFF; CDR3 DNA: TGCGCCAGCAGCCAATCCCCCAGGGGGAACACTGAAGCTTTCTTT
D gene: NA; clone size: many; J gene: TRBJ2-3; V gene: TRBV7-8; CDR3 protein: CASSYIAIRTASTDTQYF; CDR3 DNA: TGTGCCAGCAGTTATATCGCAATAAGGACAGCTAGCACAGATACGCAGTATTTT
D gene: TRBD1; clone size: many; J gene: TRBJ2-3; V gene: TRBV5-1; CDR3 protein: CASSPIRARGRGTQYF; CDR3 DNA: TGCGCCAGCAGCCCGATTCGTGCCAGGGGGAGAGGTACGCAGTATTTT
D gene: NA; clone size: many; J gene: TRBJ2-1; V gene: TRBV6-2/TRBV6-3; CDR3 protein: CASSYRGRREQFF; CDR3 DNA: TGTGCCAGCAGCTACCGGGGGCGTCGAGAGCAGTTCTTC
D gene: NA; clone size: few; J gene: TRBJ2-3; V gene: TRBV10-3; CDR3 protein: CAINERGTDTQYF; CDR3 DNA: TGTGCCATCAATGAGAGAGGCACAGATACGCAGTATTTT
D gene: TRBD1; clone size: few; J gene: TRBJ1-3; V gene: TRBV18; CDR3 protein: CASSPVTGSGNTIYF; CDR3 DNA: TGTGCCAGCTCACCAGTGACAGGGTCTGGAAACACCATATATTTT
D gene: NA; clone size: NA; J gene: TRBJ1-5; V gene: TRBV10-3; CDR3 protein: CAISTGVVFNQPQHF; CDR3 DNA: TGTGCCATCAGTACAGGCGTCGTCTTCAATCAGCCCCAGCATTTT
D gene: TRBD1; clone size: NA; J gene: TRBJ2-7; V gene: TRBV6-1; CDR3 protein: CASRTGTSNSYEQYF; CDR3 DNA: TGTGCCAGCAGGACAGGGACCTCGAACTCCTACGAGCAGTACTTC
D gene: TRBD2; clone size: few; J gene: TRBJ2-1; V gene: TRBV4-3; CDR3 protein: CASSHPSPGTSGASSYNEQFF; CDR3 DNA: TGCGCCAGCAGCCATCCCTCGCCCGGGACTAGCGGGGCTAGCTCCTACAATGAGCAGTTCTTC
D gene: TRBD1; clone size: NA; J gene: TRBJ1-2; V gene: TRBV12-5; CDR3 protein: CASGHKDRFNYGYTF; CDR3 DNA: TGTGCTAGTGGCCACAAGGACAGGTTTAACTATGGCTACACCTTC
D gene: NA; clone size: few; J gene: TRBJ1-5; V gene: TRBV5-6; CDR3 protein: CASSLGPSNQPQHF; CDR3 DNA: TGTGCCAGCAGCTTGGGACCCAGCAATCAGCCCCAGCATTTT
D gene: NA; clone size: NA; J gene: TRBJ1-4; V gene: TRBV11-2; CDR3 protein: CASSLGLGGGSSEKLFF; CDR3 DNA: TGTGCCAGCAGCTTAGGTCTTGGAGGAGGATCTAGTGAAAAACTGTTTTTT
D gene: TRBD2; clone size: many; J gene: TRBJ2-1; V gene: TRBV14; CDR3 protein: CASSLQLAGYNEQFF; CDR3 DNA: TGTGCCAGCAGCCTCCAACTAGCGGGATACAATGAGCAGTTCTTC
D gene: TRBD1; clone size: NA; J gene: TRBJ1-4; V gene: TRBV3-1; CDR3 protein: CASSQRQGKTEKLFF; CDR3 DNA: TGTGCCAGCAGCCAACGACAGGGGAAGACTGAAAAACTGTTTTTT
D gene: NA; clone size: many; J gene: TRBJ2-3; V gene: TRBV4-1; CDR3 protein: CASSQPSKTRATDTQYF; CDR3 DNA: TGCGCCAGCAGCCAACCGTCCAAGACTAGGGCGACAGATACGCAGTATTTT
D gene: TRBD2; clone size: NA; J gene: TRBJ2-2; V gene: TRBV3-1; CDR3 protein: CASCQGPGLVSSGELFF; CDR3 DNA: TGTGCCAGCTGCCAAGGCCCGGGACTAGTTTCTTCCGGGGAGCTGTTTTTT
D gene: TRBD1; clone size: few; J gene: TRBJ2-5; V gene: TRBV12-3/TRBV12-4; CDR3 protein: CASSLADQGAETQYF; CDR3 DNA: TGTGCCAGCAGTTTAGCAGATCAGGGGGCTGAAACCCAGTACTTC
D gene: TRBD1; clone size: few; J gene: TRBJ1-5; V gene: TRBV5-5; CDR3 protein: CASSLTTGGRQPQHF; CDR3 DNA: TGTGCCAGCAGCTTAACGACAGGGGGCCGACAGCCCCAGCATTTT
D gene: TRBD2; clone size: many; J gene: TRBJ2-5; V gene: TRBV12-3/TRBV12-4; CDR3 protein: CASSLAGREETQYF; CDR3 DNA: TGTGCCAGCAGTTTGGCCGGGAGGGAGGAGACCCAGTACTTC
D gene: NA; clone size: many; J gene: TRBJ2-2; V gene: TRBV28; CDR3 protein: CASSLLAGELFF; CDR3 DNA: TGTGCCAGCAGTTTATTGGCCGGGGAGCTGTTTTTT